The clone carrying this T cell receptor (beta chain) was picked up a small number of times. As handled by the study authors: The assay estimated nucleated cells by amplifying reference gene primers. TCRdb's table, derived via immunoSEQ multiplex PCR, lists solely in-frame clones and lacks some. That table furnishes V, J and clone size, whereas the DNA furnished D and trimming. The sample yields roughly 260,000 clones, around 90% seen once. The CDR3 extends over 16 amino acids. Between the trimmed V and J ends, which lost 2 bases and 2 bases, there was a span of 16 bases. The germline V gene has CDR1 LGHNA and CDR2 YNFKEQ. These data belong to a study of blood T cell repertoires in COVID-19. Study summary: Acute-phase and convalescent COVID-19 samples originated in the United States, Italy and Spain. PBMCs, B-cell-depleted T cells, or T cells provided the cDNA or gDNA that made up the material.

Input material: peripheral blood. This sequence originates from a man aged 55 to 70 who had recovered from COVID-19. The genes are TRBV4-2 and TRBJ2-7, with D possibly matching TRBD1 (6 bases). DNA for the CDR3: TGTGCCAGCAGCCAAATCAAGACAGGCCTCACCTACGAGCAGTACTTC. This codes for CASSQIKTGLTYEQYF.